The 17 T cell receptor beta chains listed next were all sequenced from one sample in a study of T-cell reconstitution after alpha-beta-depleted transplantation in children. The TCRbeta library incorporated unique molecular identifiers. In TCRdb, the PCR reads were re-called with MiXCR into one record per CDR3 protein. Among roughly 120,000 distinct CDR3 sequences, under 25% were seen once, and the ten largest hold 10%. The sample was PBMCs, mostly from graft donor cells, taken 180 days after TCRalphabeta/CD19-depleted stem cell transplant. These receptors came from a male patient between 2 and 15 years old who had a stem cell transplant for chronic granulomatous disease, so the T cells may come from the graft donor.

This CDR3 reads CASSLMIGGARNTEAFF. The CDR3 nucleotides are TGTGCCAGCAGCTTAATGATAGGGGGCGCGAGGAACACTGAAGCTTTCTTT. The J gene is TRBJ1-1, the V gene TRBV7-2; 7 bases fit TRBD1. The CDR3 spans 17 residues. From germline, CDR1 is SGHTA and CDR2 FQGNSA. Trimming cost V 2 bases and J 1 base; bases outside gene matches: 10.

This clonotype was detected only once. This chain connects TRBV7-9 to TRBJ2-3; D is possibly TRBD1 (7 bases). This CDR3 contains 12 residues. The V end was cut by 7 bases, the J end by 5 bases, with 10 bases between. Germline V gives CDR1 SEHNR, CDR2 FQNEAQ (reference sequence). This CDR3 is CASTRGEDTQYF. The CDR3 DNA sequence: TGTGCCAGCACCAGGGGGGAAGATACGCAGTATTTT. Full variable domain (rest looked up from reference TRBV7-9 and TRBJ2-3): DTGVSQNPRHKITKRGQNVTFRCDPISEHNRLYWYRQTLGQGPEFLTYFQNEAQLEKSRLLSDRFSAERPKGSFSTLEIQRTEQGDSAMYLCASTRGEDTQYFGPGTRLTVL.

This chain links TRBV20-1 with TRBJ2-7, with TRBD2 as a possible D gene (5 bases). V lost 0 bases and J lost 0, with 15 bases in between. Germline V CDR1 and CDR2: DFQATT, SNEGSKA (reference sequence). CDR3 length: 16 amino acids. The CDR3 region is CSARDPIAQTSYEQYF. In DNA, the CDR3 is TGCAGTGCTAGAGATCCAATAGCGCAAACCTCCTACGAGCAGTACTTC.

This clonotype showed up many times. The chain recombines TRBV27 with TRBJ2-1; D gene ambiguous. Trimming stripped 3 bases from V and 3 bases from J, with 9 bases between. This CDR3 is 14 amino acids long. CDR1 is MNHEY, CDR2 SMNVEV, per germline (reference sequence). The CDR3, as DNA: TGTGCCAGCAGTTTTGTCCCCAACTACAATGAGCAGTTCTTC. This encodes CASSFVPNYNEQFF.

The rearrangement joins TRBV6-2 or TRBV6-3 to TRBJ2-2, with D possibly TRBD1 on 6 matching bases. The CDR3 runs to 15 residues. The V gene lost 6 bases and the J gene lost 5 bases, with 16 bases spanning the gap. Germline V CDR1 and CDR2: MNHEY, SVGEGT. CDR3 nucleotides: TGTGCCAGCAGAAGGGACATGGAGAAGACCGGGGAGCTGTTTTTT. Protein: CASRRDMEKTGELFF.

The CDR3 reads CSVGQPGANVLTF. The CDR3 nucleotides read TGCAGCGTTGGACAGCCTGGGGCCAACGTCCTGACTTTC. The chain joins TRBV29-1 to TRBJ2-6; D is perhaps TRBD1 (5 bases). Per germline, CDR1 SQVTM and CDR2 ANQGSEA. The length of the CDR3 is 13 residues. V was pared by 4 bases and J by 2 bases, with 6 bases between. Supplemented by reference TRBV29-1 and TRBJ2-6, the full variable domain reads SAVISQKPSRDICQRGTSLTIQCQVDSQVTMMFWYRQQPGQSLTLIATANQGSEATYESGFVIDKFPISRPNLTFSTLTVSNMSPEDSSIYLCSVGQPGANVLTFGAGSRLTVL.

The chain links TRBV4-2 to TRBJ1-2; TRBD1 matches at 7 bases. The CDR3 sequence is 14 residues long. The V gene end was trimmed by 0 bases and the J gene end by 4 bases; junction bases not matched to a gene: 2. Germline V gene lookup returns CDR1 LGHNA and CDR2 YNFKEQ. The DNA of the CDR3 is TGTGCCAGCAGCCAAGATGCAGGGGGCTATGGCTACACCTTC. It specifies CASSQDAGGYGYTF.

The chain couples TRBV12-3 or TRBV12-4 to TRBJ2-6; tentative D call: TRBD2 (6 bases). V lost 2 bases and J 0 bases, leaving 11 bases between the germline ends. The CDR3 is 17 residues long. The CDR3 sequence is CASSLKRAVSGANVLTF. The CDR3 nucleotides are TGTGCCAGCAGTTTAAAGCGGGCGGTCTCTGGGGCCAACGTCCTGACTTTC.

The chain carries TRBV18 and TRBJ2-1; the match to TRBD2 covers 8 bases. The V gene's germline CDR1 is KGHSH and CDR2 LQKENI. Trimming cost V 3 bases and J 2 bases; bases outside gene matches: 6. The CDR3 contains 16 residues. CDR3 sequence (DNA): TGTGCCAGCTCACCGCGGGGGGACGACACCTACAATGAGCAGTTCTTC. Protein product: CASSPRGDDTYNEQFF.

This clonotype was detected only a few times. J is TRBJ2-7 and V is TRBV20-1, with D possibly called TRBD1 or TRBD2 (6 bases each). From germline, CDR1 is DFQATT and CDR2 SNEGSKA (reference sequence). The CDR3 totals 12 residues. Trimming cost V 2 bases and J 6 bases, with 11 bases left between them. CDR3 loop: CSARPGASEQYF. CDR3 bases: TGCAGTGCTAGACCGGGGGCTTCCGAGCAGTACTTC.

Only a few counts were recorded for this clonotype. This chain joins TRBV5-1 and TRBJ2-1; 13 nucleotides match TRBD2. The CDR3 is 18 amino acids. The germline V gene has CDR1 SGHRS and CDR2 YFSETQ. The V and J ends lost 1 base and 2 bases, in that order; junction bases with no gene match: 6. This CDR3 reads CASSLHGTSGIAYNEQFF. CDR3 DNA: TGCGCCAGCAGCTTGCATGGGACTAGCGGGATCGCCTACAATGAGCAGTTCTTC.

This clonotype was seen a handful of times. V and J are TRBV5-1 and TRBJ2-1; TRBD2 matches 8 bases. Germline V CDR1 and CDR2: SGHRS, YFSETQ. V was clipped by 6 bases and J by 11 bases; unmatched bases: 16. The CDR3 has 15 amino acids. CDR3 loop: CASTEDAGGPNQQFF. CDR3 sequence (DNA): TGCGCCAGCACCGAGGATGCGGGGGGCCCGAATCAGCAGTTCTTC.

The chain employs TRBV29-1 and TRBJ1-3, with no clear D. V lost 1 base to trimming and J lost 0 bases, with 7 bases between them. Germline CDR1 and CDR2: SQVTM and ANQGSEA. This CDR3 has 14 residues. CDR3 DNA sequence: TGCAGCGTTGAAGGCCGAATCTCTGGAAACACCATATATTTT. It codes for CSVEGRISGNTIYF.

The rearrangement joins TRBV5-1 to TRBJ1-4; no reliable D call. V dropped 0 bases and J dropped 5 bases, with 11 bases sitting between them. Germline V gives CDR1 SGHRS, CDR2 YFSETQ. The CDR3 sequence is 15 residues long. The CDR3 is CASSLGAVGNEKLFF. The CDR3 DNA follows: TGCGCCAGCAGCTTGGGGGCAGTCGGGAATGAAAAACTGTTTTTT.

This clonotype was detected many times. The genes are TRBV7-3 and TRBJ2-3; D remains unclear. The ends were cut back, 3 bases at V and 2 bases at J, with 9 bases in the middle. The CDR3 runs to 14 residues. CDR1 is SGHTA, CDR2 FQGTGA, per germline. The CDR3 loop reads CASSFGSFTDTQYF. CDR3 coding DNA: TGTGCCAGCAGCTTCGGGTCCTTCACAGATACGCAGTATTTT.

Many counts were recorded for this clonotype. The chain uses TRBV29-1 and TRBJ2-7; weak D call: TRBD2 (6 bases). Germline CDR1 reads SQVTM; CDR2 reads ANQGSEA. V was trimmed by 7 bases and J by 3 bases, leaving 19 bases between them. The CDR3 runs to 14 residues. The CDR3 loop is CSALGGAGDYEQYF. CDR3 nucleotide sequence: TGCAGCGCCCTCGGGGGAGCAGGAGACTACGAGCAGTACTTC.

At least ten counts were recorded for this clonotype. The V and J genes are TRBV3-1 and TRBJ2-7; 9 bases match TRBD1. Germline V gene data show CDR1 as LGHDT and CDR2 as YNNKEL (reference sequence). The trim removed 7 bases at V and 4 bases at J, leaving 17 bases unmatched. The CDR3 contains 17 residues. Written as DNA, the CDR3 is TGTGCCAGCAATCCGGGACAGGGTTCCCCGCGACTTTACGAGCAGTACTTC. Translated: CASNPGQGSPRLYEQYF.